The clone carrying this T cell receptor (beta chain) was detected only once. These data come from a study of T cell responses to AZD1222 COVID-19 vaccine. Trimming removed 6 bases at V and 1 base at J, with 13 bases between. The germline V gene has CDR1 MDHEN and CDR2 SYDVKM. The CDR3 totals 15 residues. The protocol was immunoSEQ multiplex PCR, while the TCRdb copy is restricted to in-frame clones and leaves out a portion. This repertoire shows 160,000 or so clones, around 90% found once; its top ten account for 1.5% to 2%. The input for sequencing was peripheral blood, taken on day 0 of AZD1222 vaccination. The chain joins TRBV28 to TRBJ1-5, with D possibly TRBD1 on 6 matching bases. The receptor was derived from an adult in good health. The CDR3 here is CASSQGGVSNQPQHF. In DNA, the CDR3 is TGTGCCAGCAGCCAAGGGGGGGTGAGCAATCAGCCCCAGCATTTT. The entire variable domain, with the rest obtained from reference TRBV28 and TRBJ1-5, is as follows: DVKVTQSSRYLVKRTGEKVFLECVQDMDHENMFWYRQDPGLGLRLIYFSYDVKMKEKGDIPEGYSVSREKKERFSLILESASTNQTSMYLCASSQGGVSNQPQHFGDGTRLSIL.